This T cell receptor beta chain was captured by sequencing in a study of early T cells in non-severe SARS-CoV-2 infection. Study conclusions and caveats: Private and CD4 specificities were missed by VDJdb matching, skewed to anti-spike CD8.

The TCR library protocol was used to attach unique molecular identifiers. These identifiers were attached to individual cDNA molecules. TCRdb passed the 5' RACE reads through MiXCR, listing each CDR3 protein once. The sample includes about 49,000 distinct CDR3 sequences, 12% of them seen just once. The CDR3 is 16 amino acids. Unmatched junction bases numbered 4, after V lost 6 bases and J lost 4 bases. Looked up from germline, CDR1 is MNHEY and CDR2 is SVGAGI. Turning to this clonotype: The antigen is undetermined.

This chain links TRBV6-5 with TRBJ2-1; TRBD2 matches 15 bases. Material: whole blood. The origin of this receptor is an adult who was a healthcare worker with PCR-confirmed SARS-CoV-2 infection or an uninfected control (not recorded which). This chain's CDR3 is CASRGLAGGSYNEQFF. The CDR3 DNA reads as TGTGCCAGCAGGGGACTAGCGGGAGGATCATACAATGAGCAGTTCTTC.